This T cell receptor beta chain derives from a study of CD8+CD57+ T cells in acquired aplastic anemia. The V gene end was trimmed by 0 bases and the J gene end by 4 bases; junction bases not matched to a gene: 1. The CDR3 is 16 residues long. Germline CDR1 and CDR2: LGHNA and YNFKEQ. Sequenced patients had shown CD8+CD57+ cell expansion by flow cytometry. According to the study, genomic DNA was the template for TCR beta VDJ and CDR3 profiling. A single record per CDR3 protein comes from TCRdb applying MiXCR to the reads. The sample includes 300,000 or so distinct CDR3 sequences, about 50% of them seen just once. This clonotype was seen ten or more times.

The chain joins TRBV4-2 to TRBJ2-1; TRBD2 aligns across 12 bases. The sequenced material came from sorted CD4+, CD8+, or CD8+CD57+ T cells (not recorded which) from PBMCs. The TCR comes from a human donor with aplastic anemia. Written as DNA, the CDR3 is TGTGCCAGCAGCCAAGAACTAGCGGGGGGTTACAATGAGCAGTTCTTC. This gives the protein CASSQELAGGYNEQFF.